These 30 T cell receptor beta chains originate from one sample sequenced in a study of shared clonotypes between healthy human individuals. Sequenced by immunoSEQ multiplex PCR; TCRdb stores in-frame clones only, minus some. The table lists 800,000 to 950,000 clones, about 97% of them singletons. Only CD45RO-negative cells positively selected for CCR7 counted as naive CD8 cells, so terminally differentiated effector memory CD45RA+ cells were excluded. Sequences were obtained from naive CD8+ T cells sorted from blood. Receptors were obtained from a man aged 30 to 39 in good health.

The chain is built from TRBV23-1 and TRBJ1-1, with D uncertain. TRBV23-1 is an ORF; its function is uncertain. The CDR3 runs 16 residues. The V end lost 3 bases, the J end lost 3 bases, and 17 bases lay between the germline ends. The CDR3 is CASSHASRHIYTEAFF. The CDR3 DNA reads TGCGCCAGCAGTCACGCGAGCAGGCATATTTACACTGAAGCTTTCTTT.

The chain combines TRBV10-3 with TRBJ2-1; 7 bases are a match to TRBD2. The germline gives CDR1 ENHRY, CDR2 SYGVKD. CDR3 size: 15 residues. J gave up 8 bases and V 0 bases, and 7 bases lay outside the gene matches. The CDR3 protein is CAISESSGMKYEQFF. CDR3 in DNA: TGTGCCATCAGTGAGTCCAGCGGGATGAAATATGAGCAGTTCTTC.

The chain employs TRBV9 and TRBJ2-7, with D possibly TRBD1 on 6 matching bases. Germline CDR1 reads SGDLS; CDR2 reads YYNGEE. CDR3 length equals 16 residues. Trimming removed 0 bases at V and 1 base at J, with 14 bases between. The CDR3 loop is CASSVATGEKSYEQYF. For the CDR3, the DNA is TGTGCCAGCAGCGTAGCGACAGGAGAGAAATCCTACGAGCAGTACTTC.

The rearrangement joins TRBV27 to TRBJ2-7; D remains unclear. The CDR3 has 16 amino acids. Germline V lookup: CDR1 MNHEY, CDR2 SMNVEV (reference sequence). V was pared by 0 bases and J by 0 bases, with 12 bases between. CDR3: CASSLSSSYDSYEQYF. CDR3 in DNA: TGTGCCAGCAGTTTATCGAGTAGCTACGACTCCTACGAGCAGTACTTC.

This chain connects TRBV29-1 to TRBJ2-3; 11 bases fit TRBD2. CDR3 length equals 14 residues. V shed 5 bases and J 4 bases; nucleotides not matched to a gene: 5. From germline, CDR1 is SQVTM and CDR2 ANQGSEA. CDR3 sequence reads: CSVISGRAPDTQYF. In DNA form, the CDR3 reads TGCAGCGTTATTAGCGGGAGGGCCCCAGATACGCAGTATTTT.

The gene calls are TRBV7-6 and TRBJ2-5; D remains ambiguous. CDR1 is SGHVS and CDR2 is FNYEAQ in the germline V gene. The CDR3 spans 15 residues. V lost 1 base, J lost 2 bases, and 11 bases lay in between. CDR3 coding DNA: TGTGCCAGCAGCTTAGGGGCTACACAACAAGAGACCCAGTACTTC. Protein sequence: CASSLGATQQETQYF.

The rearrangement joins TRBV19 to TRBJ2-3; TRBD2 aligns across 10 bases. The germline V gene has CDR1 LNHDA and CDR2 SQIVND (reference sequence). There are 16 residues in the CDR3. J gave up 2 bases and V 4 bases, and 6 bases lay outside the gene matches. CDR3 nucleotides: TGTGCCAGTAGTACATCTAGCGGGAGTATCACAGATACGCAGTATTTT. It yields the protein CASSTSSGSITDTQYF.

The chain is built from TRBV4-1 and TRBJ2-7; D may correspond to TRBD1 or TRBD2 (5 bases each). With 4 bases removed from V and 1 base from J, the gap between germline ends came to 11 bases. The CDR3 has 14 residues. Germline CDR1 MGHRA, CDR2 YSYEKL. The CDR3 spells CASSRTRESYEQYF. The CDR3 DNA is TGCGCCAGCAGCCGGACCAGGGAGTCCTACGAGCAGTACTTC.

The gene calls are TRBV11-2 and TRBJ2-1; 9 positions agree with TRBD2. Trimming cost V 1 base and J 5 bases; bases outside gene matches: 3. The CDR3 is made up of 15 amino acids. The germline V gene has CDR1 SGHAT and CDR2 FQNNGV. The CDR3 sequence: CASSLAASGNNEQFF. CDR3 DNA sequence: TGTGCCAGCAGCTTAGCGGCTAGCGGGAACAATGAGCAGTTCTTC.

The V call is TRBV5-1, the J call TRBJ1-5; D not resolved. Trimming took 0 bases from V and 8 from J, leaving 15 bases between them. The germline V gene encodes CDR1 SGHRS and CDR2 YFSETQ. This CDR3 is 15 amino acids long. The DNA for the CDR3 is TGCGCCAGCAGCTTGGGCGCCATATCCGGGGAGCCCCAGCATTTT. It encodes CASSLGAISGEPQHF.

This chain connects TRBV10-1 to TRBJ2-1; TRBD1 might be the D (6 bases). The CDR3 is 16 amino acids. V lost 1 base, J lost 7 bases, and 17 bases lay in between. Germline V gene lookup returns CDR1 WNHNN and CDR2 SYGVQD (reference sequence). The CDR3 loop is CASSEWSGVEQNEQFF. CDR3 in DNA: TGCGCCAGCAGTGAGTGGTCAGGGGTCGAACAAAATGAGCAGTTCTTC.

The V and J genes are TRBV19 and TRBJ1-5, with D possibly TRBD1 on 5 matching bases. V lost 7 bases and J lost 5, with 27 bases in between. Germline V gene lookup returns CDR1 LNHDA and CDR2 SQIVND (reference sequence). This CDR3 region has 18 residues. The chain's CDR3 is CASTEAGRFMMWDQPQHF. The CDR3 nucleotides are TGTGCCAGTACCGAGGCAGGGAGGTTTATGATGTGGGATCAGCCCCAGCATTTT.

The chain carries TRBV6-6 and TRBJ2-5; D remains unclear. Germline-derived CDR1 and CDR2 are MNHNY and SVGAGI (reference sequence). V gave up 0 bases and J gave up 9 bases, with 5 bases separating them. CDR3 size: 11 residues. The CDR3 nucleotides are TGTGCCAGCAGTTACTCGATGGCCCAGTACTTC. Translating gives CASSYSMAQYF.

CDR3 bases: TGTGCCAGCAGTACCCGGACTAGCGGGAGCACAGATACGCAGTATTTT. It specifies CASSTRTSGSTDTQYF. This chain joins TRBV27 and TRBJ2-3, with TRBD2 identical over 11 bases. This CDR3 contains 16 residues. Losses at the gene ends were 5 bases for V and 0 bases for J; bases not matched to a gene: 4. Germline lookup yields CDR1 MNHEY and CDR2 SMNVEV (reference sequence).

The chain is built from TRBV19 and TRBJ1-5; D is uncertain. The germline V gene has CDR1 LNHDA and CDR2 SQIVND (reference sequence). Deletions cut 3 bases from V and 3 bases from J, with 6 bases between. The CDR3 is 13 residues long. In nucleotides, the CDR3 is TGTGCCAGTAGTATGTATTACAATCAGCCCCAGCATTTT. Protein product: CASSMYYNQPQHF.

The J gene is TRBJ2-2, the V gene TRBV27, with 7 positions matching TRBD2. Germline V CDR1 and CDR2: MNHEY, SMNVEV (reference sequence). V dropped 5 bases and J dropped 5; count of bases not matched to a gene: 2. The CDR3 has 13 residues. The CDR3 DNA reads as TGTGCCAGCAGTGATAGCGGGACCGGGGAGCTGTTTTTT. Encoded protein: CASSDSGTGELFF.

The chain recombines TRBV11-2 with TRBJ2-6; D is ambiguous. V was shortened by 1 base and J by 0 bases, with 16 bases between the two germline ends. From germline, CDR1 is SGHAT and CDR2 FQNNGV. This CDR3 region has 19 residues. CDR3 residues: CASSLVGYRAVSGANVLTF. The DNA for the CDR3 is TGTGCCAGCAGCTTAGTGGGCTACCGGGCCGTCTCTGGGGCCAACGTCCTGACTTTC.

This clone was seen once. This chain uses TRBV27 with TRBJ1-5; D is uncertain. CDR3 size: 14 residues. Germline V gene data show CDR1 as MNHEY and CDR2 as SMNVEV (reference sequence). V dropped 3 bases and J dropped 7 bases, with 13 bases sitting between them. DNA of the CDR3: TGTGCCAGCAGTTTCTCAAGGGAGAGCCAGCCCCAGCATTTT. Protein product: CASSFSRESQPQHF.

The rearrangement uses TRBV11-2 and TRBJ2-1; no firm D call. V was pared by 0 bases and J by 5 bases, with 11 bases between. This CDR3 has 15 amino acids. CDR1 and CDR2 from the germline V gene are SGHAT and FQNNGV. The CDR3 coding sequence is TGTGCCAGCAGCTTAGATTGGTACGGAGACAATGAGCAGTTCTTC. Translated: CASSLDWYGDNEQFF.

The chain couples TRBV29-1 to TRBJ1-4; 8 nucleotides agree with TRBD1. Germline values: CDR1 SQVTM, CDR2 ANQGSEA. This CDR3 region has 13 residues. V lost 4 bases to trimming and J lost 11 bases; unmatched junction nucleotides: 9. The CDR3 here is CSVAGTGDLKLFF. As DNA, the CDR3 is TGCAGCGTTGCCGGGACAGGAGATTTGAAACTGTTTTTT.

The V gene is TRBV5-5, the J gene TRBJ2-7; 13 bases are shared with TRBD2. Germline CDR1 and CDR2: SGHKS and YYEKEE (reference sequence). The V segment lost 4 bases and the J segment 1 base; nucleotides outside the gene matches: 8. The CDR3 is made up of 17 amino acids. The CDR3 nucleotides are TGTGCCAGCAGCCCTGGACTAGCGGGAGTGGGGTCCTACGAGCAGTACTTC. It is translated as CASSPGLAGVGSYEQYF.

This CDR3 is CATNEAGTGQYGYTF. The CDR3 nucleotides read TGCGCCACCAATGAAGCCGGGACAGGGCAGTATGGCTACACCTTC. V is TRBV5-1 and J is TRBJ1-2; TRBD1 aligns across 9 bases. Trimming at V came to 9 bases and at J to 5 bases, leaving 14 bases not matched to a gene. CDR1 and CDR2 (germline): SGHRS, YFSETQ. This CDR3 has 15 amino acids. Variable domain in full (rest from reference TRBV5-1 and TRBJ1-2): KAGVTQTPRYLIKTRGQQVTLSCSPISGHRSVSWYQQTPGQGLQFLFEYFSETQRNKGNFPGRFSGRQFSNSRSEMNVSTLELGDSALYLCATNEAGTGQYGYTFGSGTRLTVV.

The gene calls are TRBV27 and TRBJ1-1, with D perhaps TRBD1 (6 bases). V was cut by 3 bases and J by 6 bases, with 14 bases left in between. The CDR3 contains 14 residues. Germline V CDR1 and CDR2: MNHEY, SMNVEV (reference sequence). The CDR3 sequence: CASSFQRGASEAFF. The CDR3 DNA follows: TGTGCCAGCAGTTTCCAAAGGGGGGCGTCTGAAGCTTTCTTT.

This sequence joins TRBV6-1 and TRBJ1-5, with D perhaps matching TRBD1 (5 bases). The length of the CDR3 is 16 residues. The V end was cut by 2 bases, the J end by 7 bases, with 18 bases between. The germline V gene encodes CDR1 MNHNS and CDR2 SASEGT. CDR3 nucleotides: TGTGCCAGCAGTGAACCCTACGGGGGTTCTGGACAGCCCCAGCATTTT. Residues: CASSEPYGGSGQPQHF.

The chain uses TRBV7-2 and TRBJ2-3, with D uncertain. Germline-derived CDR1 and CDR2 are SGHTA and FQGNSA. With 2 bases removed from V and 9 bases from J, the gap between germline ends came to 12 bases. This CDR3 is 13 amino acids long. The CDR3 spells CASSLPVRSTQYF. In DNA, the CDR3 is TGTGCCAGCAGCTTACCTGTGCGTTCAACGCAGTATTTT.

This clone was detected only a few times. This chain links TRBV5-1 with TRBJ2-2; D possibly matches TRBD1 or TRBD2 (6 bases each). V gave up 4 bases and J gave up 1 base, with 17 bases separating them. CDR3 size: 17 residues. Germline CDR1 SGHRS, CDR2 YFSETQ. The CDR3 DNA sequence: TGCGCCAGCAGCCCTGACCTAAGGGGGGTGAACACCGGGGAGCTGTTTTTT. Amino acid sequence: CASSPDLRGVNTGELFF.

V gene TRBV5-4 combines with J gene TRBJ1-5; D uncertain. Trimming took 4 bases from V and 4 from J, leaving 9 bases between them. Germline V CDR1 and CDR2: SGHNT, YYREEE (reference sequence). CDR3 length: 13 residues. For the CDR3, the DNA is TGTGCCAGCAGCATCGACCCTAATCAGCCCCAGCATTTT. Protein product: CASSIDPNQPQHF.

The chain recombines TRBV27 with TRBJ2-7, with 7 positions matching TRBD2. Germline V gene data show CDR1 as MNHEY and CDR2 as SMNVEV (reference sequence). V shed 6 bases and J 2 bases; nucleotides not matched to a gene: 13. CDR3 size: 16 residues. Here the CDR3 reads CASSTLGGDGAYEQYF. CDR3 nucleotides: TGTGCCAGCAGCACCTTGGGGGGGGACGGAGCCTACGAGCAGTACTTC.

The V and J genes are TRBV11-2 and TRBJ2-2; D is perhaps TRBD2 (6 bases). Between the trimmed V and J ends, which lost 1 base and 0 bases, there was a span of 9 bases. Germline CDR1 SGHAT, CDR2 FQNNGV. This CDR3 is built from 16 residues. This CDR3 is CASSLGPSANTGELFF. The CDR3 bases are TGTGCCAGCAGCTTAGGTCCTAGCGCGAACACCGGGGAGCTGTTTTTT.

The chain carries TRBV5-1 and TRBJ1-4, with 7 bases matching TRBD1. The ends lost 4 bases at V and 0 bases at J; junction bases unmatched: 3. This CDR3 is 15 amino acids long. Germline CDR1 and CDR2: SGHRS and YFSETQ. CDR3 region: CASSGTDATNEKLFF. CDR3 DNA: TGCGCCAGCAGCGGGACAGATGCAACTAATGAAAAACTGTTTTTT.